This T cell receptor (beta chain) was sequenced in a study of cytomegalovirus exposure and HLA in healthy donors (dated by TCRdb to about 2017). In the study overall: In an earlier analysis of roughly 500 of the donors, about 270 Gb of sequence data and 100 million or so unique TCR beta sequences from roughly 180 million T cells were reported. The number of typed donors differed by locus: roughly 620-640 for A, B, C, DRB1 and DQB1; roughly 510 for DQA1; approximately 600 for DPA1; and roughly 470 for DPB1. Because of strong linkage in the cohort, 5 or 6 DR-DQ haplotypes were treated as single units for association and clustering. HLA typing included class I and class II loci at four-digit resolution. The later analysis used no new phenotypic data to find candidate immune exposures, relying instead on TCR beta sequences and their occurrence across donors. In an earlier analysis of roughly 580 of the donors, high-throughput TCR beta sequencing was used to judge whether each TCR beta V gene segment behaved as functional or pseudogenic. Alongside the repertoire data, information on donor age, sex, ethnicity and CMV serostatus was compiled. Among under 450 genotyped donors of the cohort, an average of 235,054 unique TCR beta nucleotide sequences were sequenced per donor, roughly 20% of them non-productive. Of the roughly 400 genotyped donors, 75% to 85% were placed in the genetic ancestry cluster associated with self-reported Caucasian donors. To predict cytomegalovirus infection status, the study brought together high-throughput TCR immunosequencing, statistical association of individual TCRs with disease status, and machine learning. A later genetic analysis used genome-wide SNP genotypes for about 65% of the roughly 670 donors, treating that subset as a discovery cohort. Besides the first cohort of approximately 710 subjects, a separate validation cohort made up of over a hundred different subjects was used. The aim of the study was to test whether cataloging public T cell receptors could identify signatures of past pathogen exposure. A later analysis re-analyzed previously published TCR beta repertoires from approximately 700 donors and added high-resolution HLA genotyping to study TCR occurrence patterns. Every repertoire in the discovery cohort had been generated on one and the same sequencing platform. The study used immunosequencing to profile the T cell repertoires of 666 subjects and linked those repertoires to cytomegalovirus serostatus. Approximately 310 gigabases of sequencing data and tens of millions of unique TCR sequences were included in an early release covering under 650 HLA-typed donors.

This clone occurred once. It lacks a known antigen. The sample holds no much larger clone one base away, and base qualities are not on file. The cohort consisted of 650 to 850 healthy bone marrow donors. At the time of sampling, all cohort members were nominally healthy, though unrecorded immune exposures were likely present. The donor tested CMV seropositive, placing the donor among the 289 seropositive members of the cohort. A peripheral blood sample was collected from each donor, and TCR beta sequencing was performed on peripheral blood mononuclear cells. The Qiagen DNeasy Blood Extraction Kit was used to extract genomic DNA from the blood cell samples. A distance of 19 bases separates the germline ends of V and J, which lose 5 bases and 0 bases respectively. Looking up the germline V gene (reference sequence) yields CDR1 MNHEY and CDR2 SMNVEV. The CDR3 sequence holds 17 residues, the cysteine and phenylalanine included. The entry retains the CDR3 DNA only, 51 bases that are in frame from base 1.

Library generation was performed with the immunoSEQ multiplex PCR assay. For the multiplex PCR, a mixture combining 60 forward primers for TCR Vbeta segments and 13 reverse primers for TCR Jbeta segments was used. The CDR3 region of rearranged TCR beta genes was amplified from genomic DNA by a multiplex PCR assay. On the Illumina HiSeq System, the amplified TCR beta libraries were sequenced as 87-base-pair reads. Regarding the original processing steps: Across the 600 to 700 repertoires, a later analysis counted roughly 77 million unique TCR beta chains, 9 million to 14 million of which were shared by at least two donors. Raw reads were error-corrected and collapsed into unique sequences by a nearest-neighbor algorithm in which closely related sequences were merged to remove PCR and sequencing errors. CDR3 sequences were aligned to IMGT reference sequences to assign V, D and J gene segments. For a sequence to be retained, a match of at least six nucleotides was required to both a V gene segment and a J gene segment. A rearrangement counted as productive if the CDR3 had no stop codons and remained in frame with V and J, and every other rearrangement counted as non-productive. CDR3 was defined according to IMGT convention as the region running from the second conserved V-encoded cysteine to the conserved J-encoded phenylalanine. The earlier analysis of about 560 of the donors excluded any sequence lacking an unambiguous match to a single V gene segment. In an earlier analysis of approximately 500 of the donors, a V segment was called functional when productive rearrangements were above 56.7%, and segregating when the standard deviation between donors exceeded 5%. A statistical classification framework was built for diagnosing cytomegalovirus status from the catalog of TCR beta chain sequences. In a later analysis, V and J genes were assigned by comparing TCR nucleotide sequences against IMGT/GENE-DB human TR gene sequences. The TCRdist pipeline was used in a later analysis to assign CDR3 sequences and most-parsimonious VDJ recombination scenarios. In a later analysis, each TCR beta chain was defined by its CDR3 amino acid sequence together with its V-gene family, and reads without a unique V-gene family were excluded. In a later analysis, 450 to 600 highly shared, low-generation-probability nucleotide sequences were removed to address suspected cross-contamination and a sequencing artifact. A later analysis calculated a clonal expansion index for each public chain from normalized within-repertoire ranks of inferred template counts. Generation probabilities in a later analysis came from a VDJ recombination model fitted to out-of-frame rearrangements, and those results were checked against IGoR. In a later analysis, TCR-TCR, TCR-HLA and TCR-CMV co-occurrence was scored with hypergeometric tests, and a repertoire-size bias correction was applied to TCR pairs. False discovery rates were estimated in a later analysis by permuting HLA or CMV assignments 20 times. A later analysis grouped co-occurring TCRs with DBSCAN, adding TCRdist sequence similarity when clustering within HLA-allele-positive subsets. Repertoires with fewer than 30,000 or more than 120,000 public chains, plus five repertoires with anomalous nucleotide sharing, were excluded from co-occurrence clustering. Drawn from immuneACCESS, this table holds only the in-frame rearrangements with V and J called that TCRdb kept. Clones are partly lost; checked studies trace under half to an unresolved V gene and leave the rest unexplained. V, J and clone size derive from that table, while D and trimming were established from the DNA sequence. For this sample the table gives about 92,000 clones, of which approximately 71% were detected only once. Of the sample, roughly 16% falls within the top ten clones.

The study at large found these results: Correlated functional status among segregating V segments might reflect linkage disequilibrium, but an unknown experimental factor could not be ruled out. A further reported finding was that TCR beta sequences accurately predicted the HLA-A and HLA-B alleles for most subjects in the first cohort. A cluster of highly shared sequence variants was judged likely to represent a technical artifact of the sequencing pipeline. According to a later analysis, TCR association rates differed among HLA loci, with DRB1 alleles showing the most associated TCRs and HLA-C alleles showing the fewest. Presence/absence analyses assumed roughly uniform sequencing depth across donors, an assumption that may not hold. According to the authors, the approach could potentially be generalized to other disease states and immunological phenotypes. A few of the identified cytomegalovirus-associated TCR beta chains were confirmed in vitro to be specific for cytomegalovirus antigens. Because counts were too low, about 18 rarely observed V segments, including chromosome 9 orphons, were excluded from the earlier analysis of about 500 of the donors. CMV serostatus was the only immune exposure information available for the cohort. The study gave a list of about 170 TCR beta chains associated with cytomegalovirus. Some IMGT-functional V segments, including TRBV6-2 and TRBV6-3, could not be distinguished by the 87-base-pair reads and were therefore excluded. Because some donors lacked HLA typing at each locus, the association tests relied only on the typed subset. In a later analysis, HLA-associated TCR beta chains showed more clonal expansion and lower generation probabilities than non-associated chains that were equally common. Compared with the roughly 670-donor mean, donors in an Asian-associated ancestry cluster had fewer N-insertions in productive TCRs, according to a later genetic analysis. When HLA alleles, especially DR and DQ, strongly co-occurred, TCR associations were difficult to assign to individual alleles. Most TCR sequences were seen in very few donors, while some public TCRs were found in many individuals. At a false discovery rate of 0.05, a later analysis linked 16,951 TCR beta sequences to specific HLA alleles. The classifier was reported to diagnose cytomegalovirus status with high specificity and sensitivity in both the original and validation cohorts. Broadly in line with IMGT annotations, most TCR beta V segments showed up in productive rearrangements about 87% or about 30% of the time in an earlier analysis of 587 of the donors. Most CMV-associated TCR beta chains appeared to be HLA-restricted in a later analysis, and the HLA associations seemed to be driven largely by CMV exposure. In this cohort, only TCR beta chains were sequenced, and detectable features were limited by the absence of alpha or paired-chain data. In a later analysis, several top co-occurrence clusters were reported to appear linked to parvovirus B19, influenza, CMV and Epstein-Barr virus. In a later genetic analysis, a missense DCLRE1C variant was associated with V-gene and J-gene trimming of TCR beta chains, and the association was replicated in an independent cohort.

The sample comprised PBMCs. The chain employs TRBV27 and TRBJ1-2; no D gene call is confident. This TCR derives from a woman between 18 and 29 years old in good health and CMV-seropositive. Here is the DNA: TGTGCCAGCAGTGGACTCGAAAAACCTTCGGCTAACTATGGCTACACCTTC. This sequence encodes CASSGLEKPSANYGYTF.